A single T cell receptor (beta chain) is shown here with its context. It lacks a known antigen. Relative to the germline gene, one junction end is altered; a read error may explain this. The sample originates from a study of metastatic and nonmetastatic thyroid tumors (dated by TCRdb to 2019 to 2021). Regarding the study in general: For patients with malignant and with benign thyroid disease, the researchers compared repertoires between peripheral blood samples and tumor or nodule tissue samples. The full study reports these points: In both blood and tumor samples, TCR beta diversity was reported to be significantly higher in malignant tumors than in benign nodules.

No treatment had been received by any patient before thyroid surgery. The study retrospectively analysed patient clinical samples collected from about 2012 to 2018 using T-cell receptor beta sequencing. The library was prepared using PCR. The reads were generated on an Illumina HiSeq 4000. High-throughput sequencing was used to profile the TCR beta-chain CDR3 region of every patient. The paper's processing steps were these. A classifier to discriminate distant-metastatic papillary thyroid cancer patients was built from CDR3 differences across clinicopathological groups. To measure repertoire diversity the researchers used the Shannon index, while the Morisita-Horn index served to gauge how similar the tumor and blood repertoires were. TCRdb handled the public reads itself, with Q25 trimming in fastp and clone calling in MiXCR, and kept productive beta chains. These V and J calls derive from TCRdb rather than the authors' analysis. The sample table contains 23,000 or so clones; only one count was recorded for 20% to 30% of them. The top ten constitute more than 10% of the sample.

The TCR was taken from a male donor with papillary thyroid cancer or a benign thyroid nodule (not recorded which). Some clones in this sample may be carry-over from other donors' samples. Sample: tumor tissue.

CDR3 sequence: CASSYGLAGSYEQDF. The nucleotides read TGCGCCAGCAGTTACGGACTAGCTGGCTCCTACGAGCAGGACTTC. This sequence uses TRBV6-2 or TRBV6-3 and TRBJ2-7, and 8 junctional nucleotides match TRBD2. The germline V gene specifies MNHEY as CDR1 and SVGEGT as CDR2. The CDR3 has 15 amino acids, counting the end cysteine and phenylalanine. Of the read, only the CDR3 DNA is kept; its 45 bases are in frame from base 1.